What follows are 31 T cell receptor beta chains derived from one specimen sequenced in a study of molecular identifiers for immune sequencing clone quantification. TCRdb reprocessed the PCR reads with MiXCR, giving one entry per CDR3 protein. The data contain under 600,000 distinct CDR3 sequences, roughly 25% of them seen just once; the ten biggest clones take up 0.7% to 0.9%. The sample was naive CD8+ T cells from blood, with Jurkat cell RNA spiked in. Subset defined: FACS-sorted CD8+CD4-CCR7+CD45RA+ naive T cells. Source of these receptors: a human donor in good health. Some libraries in this study had Jurkat cell RNA spiked in.

This clonotype has more than one count but fewer than ten. J is TRBJ1-6 and V is TRBV2; TRBD1 is a possible D gene (5 bases). Trimming took off 5 bases at V and 13 bases at J, with 18 bases between the two ends. This CDR3 contains 14 residues. CDR1 SNHLY and CDR2 FYNNEI come from the germline V gene. In nucleotides, the CDR3 is TGTGCCAGCAGTACCACCGGGACCGCAATGCCCCTCCACTTT. It is translated as CASSTTGTAMPLHF.

The chain links TRBV19 to TRBJ2-4; TRBD1 matches 7 bases. V lost 5 bases to trimming and J lost 1 base; unmatched junction nucleotides: 11. There are 17 residues in the CDR3. The germline V gene encodes CDR1 LNHDA and CDR2 SQIVND (reference sequence). CDR3 DNA: TGTGCCAGTAGTCCGTGGGACAGTGTTAGGGCCAAAAACATTCAGTACTTC. Protein product: CASSPWDSVRAKNIQYF.

The table lists this clonotype with a count of one. This sequence may be a read error, since a much larger clone differs from it by one base. This chain links TRBV7-9 with TRBJ1-1; a weak D match, TRBD1 (6 bases). This CDR3 has 14 amino acids. With 8 bases removed from V and 3 bases from J, the gap between germline ends came to 16 bases. Germline V gene sequence: CDR1 SEHNR, CDR2 FQNEAQ (reference sequence). The CDR3 DNA follows: TGTGCCAGCGGCACAGAACAGGGATACACTGAAGCTTTCTTT. This codes for CASGTEQGYTEAFF.

Points on this clonotype: This is likely a read error, given that the CDR3 carries no conserved phenylalanine or tryptophan at its end. The CDR3 region has the DNA TGTGCCAGCAGAAAGGTGTCGGATGAAAAACTGTTTTTA. Amino acid sequence: CASRKVSDEKLFL. This chain connects TRBV27 to TRBJ1-4; D call uncertain. Trimming took 6 bases from V and 6 from J, leaving 11 bases between them. The CDR3 consists of 13 residues. Germline CDR1 reads MNHEY; CDR2 reads SMNVEV (reference sequence).

The CDR3 here is CASSLVGVDTIYF. CDR3 DNA sequence: TGTGCCAGCAGCTTAGTCGGGGTAGACACCATATATTTT. The rearrangement uses TRBV7-9 and TRBJ1-3; D is unclear. The CDR3 loop spans 13 amino acids. Trimming removed 1 base at V and 8 bases at J, with 9 bases between. CDR1 is SEHNR, CDR2 FQNEAQ, per germline (reference sequence).

Points on this clonotype: The junction shows a germline mismatch at one end, possibly a read error. This chain connects TRBV12-3 or TRBV12-4 to TRBJ1-6; 7 bases match TRBD1. The CDR3 consists of 14 residues. CDR3 amino acids: CAGRRQGIGSPLHF. CDR3 bases: TGTGCCGGCAGGAGACAGGGTATCGGTTCACCCCTCCACTTT.

The chain employs TRBV7-2 and TRBJ2-3, with D hard to call. The V end lost 5 bases, the J end lost 15 bases, and 18 bases lay between the germline ends. The germline CDR1 and CDR2 sequences are SGHTA and FQGNSA. The CDR3 runs to 12 residues. In nucleotides, the CDR3 is TGTGCCAGCAGCCAAAACCGGGCCCAGCTTTATTTT. Translation gives CASSQNRAQLYF.

Worth noting for this clonotype: A much larger clone lies one base from this, so it may be a read error. Since no conserved phenylalanine or tryptophan closes the CDR3, a read error is the likely cause. The gene calls are TRBV13 and TRBJ1-4; no clear D. CDR1 and CDR2 (germline): PRHDT, FYEKMQ (reference sequence). V gave up 4 bases and J gave up 5 bases, with 14 bases separating them. The CDR3 length is 15 residues. The CDR3 DNA reads TGTGCCAGCAGCTCGTACGTTGTGGGGAATGAAAAACTGTTTCTT. Its protein product is CASSSYVVGNEKLFL.

In its sample, this clonotype was seen many times. This chain uses TRBV12-3 or TRBV12-4 with TRBJ2-3; D possibly corresponds to TRBD2 (5 bases). The CDR3 totals 14 residues. V lost 3 bases and J lost 3, with 10 bases in between. The CDR3 here is CASSFLAETDTQYF. CDR3 in DNA: TGTGCCAGCAGTTTCCTAGCTGAGACAGATACGCAGTATTTT.

This clonotype came up many times. The V and J genes are TRBV7-9 and TRBJ2-3; TRBD1 agrees at 7 bases. The germline CDR1 and CDR2 sequences are SEHNR and FQNEAQ (reference sequence). J lost 5 bases, V lost 5 bases, and 16 bases had no gene match. The CDR3 extends over 17 amino acids. CDR3 loop: CASSHGTGTERQDTQYF. The CDR3 nucleotides read TGTGCCAGCAGCCACGGCACCGGGACAGAACGACAAGATACGCAGTATTTT.

Concerning this clonotype: This clone may be a read error of a much larger clone one base away. The CDR3: CASSLYRENAEAFF. In DNA, the CDR3 is TGCGCCAGCAGCTTGTATAGAGAGAACGCTGAAGCTTTCTTT. This chain connects TRBV5-1 to TRBJ1-1, with D uncertain. This CDR3 has 14 amino acids. CDR1 SGHRS and CDR2 YFSETQ come from the germline V gene.

This clonotype occurred many times. The chain couples TRBV5-1 to TRBJ2-7; 7 bases fit TRBD2. Unmatched junction bases numbered 6, after V lost 6 bases and J lost 3 bases. CDR1 is SGHRS and CDR2 is YFSETQ in the germline V gene. This CDR3 comprises 13 residues. The CDR3 reads CASKASGFYEQYF. CDR3 bases: TGCGCCAGCAAGGCTAGCGGCTTCTACGAGCAGTACTTC.

The chain couples TRBV27 to TRBJ2-7; 9 nucleotides match TRBD1. This CDR3 comprises 14 residues. Trimming cost V 2 bases and J 5 bases; bases outside gene matches: 4. The germline V gene encodes CDR1 MNHEY and CDR2 SMNVEV (reference sequence). CDR3 nucleotide sequence: TGTGCCAGCAGTTTAGGACAGGGGTGGAACGAGCAGTACTTC. Its translation is CASSLGQGWNEQYF.

This clonotype has only a few counts. The genes are TRBV5-1 and TRBJ2-2; D possibly corresponds to TRBD2 (6 bases). Germline CDR1 SGHRS, CDR2 YFSETQ. With 3 bases removed from V and 0 bases from J, the gap between germline ends came to 15 bases. The CDR3 spans 17 residues. This chain's CDR3 is CASSSGLAGTNTGELFF. The DNA of the CDR3 is TGCGCCAGCAGCTCCGGGCTGGCGGGGACGAACACCGGGGAGCTGTTTTTT.

The rearrangement joins TRBV4-3 to TRBJ2-2; D gene uncertain. Germline CDR1 reads LGHNA; CDR2 reads YSLEER. This CDR3 is built from 16 residues. V shed 0 bases and J shed 3 bases, with 11 bases lying between them. CDR3: CASSQDNRLDTGELFF. The CDR3 region has the DNA TGCGCCAGCAGCCAAGATAATCGTCTAGACACCGGGGAGCTGTTTTTT.

This clonotype was picked up many times. The chain is built from TRBV30 and TRBJ2-1, with TRBD2 as a possible D gene (5 bases). V was cut by 0 bases and J by 6 bases, with 12 bases left in between. In germline, CDR1 is GTSNPN, CDR2 SVGIG (reference sequence). The CDR3 has 14 amino acids. CDR3 amino acids: CAWSVVVRVNEQFF. CDR3 DNA: TGTGCCTGGAGTGTAGTTGTGCGGGTCAATGAGCAGTTCTTC.

The chain's CDR3 is CSARDPRAGQYF. The CDR3 nucleotides read TGCAGTGCTAGAGACCCGCGTGCGGGCCAGTACTTC. The V and J genes are TRBV20-1 and TRBJ2-7, with D possibly TRBD2 on 5 matching bases. With 0 bases removed from V and 10 bases from J, the gap between germline ends came to 13 bases. The CDR3 covers 12 residues. Germline values: CDR1 DFQATT, CDR2 SNEGSKA (reference sequence).

This clonotype has a handful of counts. The chain joins TRBV6-2 or TRBV6-3 to TRBJ2-5; the D gene is possibly TRBD1 (6 bases). V lost 4 bases and J 3 bases, leaving 12 bases between the germline ends. The CDR3 covers 14 residues. In germline, CDR1 is MNHEY, CDR2 SVGEGT. The CDR3 region is CASSSRTEEETQYF. The CDR3 nucleotides are TGTGCCAGCAGTTCTCGGACAGAGGAAGAGACCCAGTACTTC.

This clonotype has a handful of counts. The chain recombines TRBV20-1 with TRBJ1-5, with no clear D. The CDR3 length is 13 residues. Germline lookup yields CDR1 DFQATT and CDR2 SNEGSKA (reference sequence). V lost 5 bases and J lost 7, with 15 bases in between. In nucleotides, the CDR3 is TGCAGTGCTGCCCCCCCTAGAGGACAGCCCCAGCATTTT. This gives the protein CSAAPPRGQPQHF.

The chain recombines TRBV19 with TRBJ1-2, with D unclear. Germline V lookup: CDR1 LNHDA, CDR2 SQIVND (reference sequence). The V end lost 0 bases, the J end lost 2 bases, and 10 bases lay between the germline ends. This CDR3 is built from 15 residues. CDR3 sequence: CASSIDGKRNYGYTF. In nucleotides, the CDR3 is TGTGCCAGTAGTATAGATGGGAAACGGAACTATGGCTACACCTTC.

Only a few counts were recorded for this clonotype. This chain links TRBV6-2 or TRBV6-3 with TRBJ1-1; TRBD1 might be the D (5 bases). Germline V gene lookup returns CDR1 MNHEY and CDR2 SVGEGT. The CDR3 has 13 residues. Trimming removed 8 bases at V and 0 bases at J, with 10 bases between. CDR3 sequence (DNA): TGTGCCAGCTCGGACAAACTGAACACTGAAGCTTTCTTT. This codes for CASSDKLNTEAFF.

About this clonotype itself: One end of the junction does not line up with germline, which may come from a read error. The chain links TRBV12-3 or TRBV12-4 to TRBJ1-1; D gene ambiguous. The CDR3 loop spans 13 amino acids. The CDR3 loop reads CVSSRFMNTEAFF. DNA for the CDR3: TGTGTCAGCAGTAGGTTTATGAACACTGAAGCTTTCTTT.

This clonotype came up many times. This chain uses TRBV2 with TRBJ2-2, with D uncertain. CDR1 is SNHLY and CDR2 is FYNNEI in the germline V gene. V lost 5 bases and J lost 1, with 17 bases in between. This CDR3 has 17 residues. The CDR3 DNA reads as TGTGCCAGCAGTTCCCAAGGGCCTGAAGGGAACACCGGGGAGCTGTTTTTT. As protein: CASSSQGPEGNTGELFF.

The chain recombines TRBV19 with TRBJ1-5; D call uncertain. Germline CDR1 reads LNHDA; CDR2 reads SQIVND (reference sequence). V lost 5 bases and J lost 3, with 11 bases in between. The CDR3 has 14 amino acids. The CDR3 loop is CASSHDLYNQPQHF. DNA for the CDR3: TGTGCCAGTAGTCACGACCTTTACAATCAGCCCCAGCATTTT. The full variable domain, completed using reference TRBV19 and TRBJ1-5, is DGGITQSPKYLFRKEGQNVTLSCEQNLNHDAMYWYRQDPGQGLRLIYYSQIVNDFQKGDIAEGYSVSREKKESFPLTVTSAQKNPTAFYLCASSHDLYNQPQHFGDGTRLSIL.

The rearrangement joins TRBV5-1 to TRBJ2-7, with 8 bases that match TRBD2. CDR3 length: 15 residues. Germline V gene data show CDR1 as SGHRS and CDR2 as YFSETQ. J lost 5 bases, V lost 0 bases, and 7 bases had no gene match. The CDR3: CASSLVPGGVDEQYF. The CDR3 nucleotides are TGCGCCAGCAGCTTGGTCCCCGGGGGGGTAGACGAGCAGTACTTC.

On this clonotype: Being one base from a much bigger clone, this may be a read error. The chain couples TRBV29-1 to TRBJ2-7, with D perhaps TRBD2 (5 bases). This CDR3 comprises 13 residues. Looked up from germline, CDR1 is SQVTM and CDR2 is ANQGSEA. Trimming stripped 6 bases from V and 2 bases from J, with 14 bases between. The DNA for the CDR3 is TGCAGCGTCATGGACTGGAAACCCTACGAGCAGTACTTC. Residues: CSVMDWKPYEQYF.

This clonotype was seen a handful of times. The rearrangement links TRBV11-2 to TRBJ2-7, with 11 positions matching TRBD1. Germline V gene data show CDR1 as SGHAT and CDR2 as FQNNGV. The CDR3 length is 14 residues. The J segment lost 6 bases and the V segment lost 3 bases, leaving 4 bases of the junction unmatched. In DNA, the CDR3 is TGTGCCAGCAGCTTCGGACAGGGGGCGGGCGAGCAGTACTTC. Translating it yields CASSFGQGAGEQYF.

This clonotype was picked up many times. V is TRBV29-1 and J is TRBJ2-3, with 7 bases lining up with TRBD2. V lost 5 bases and J lost 3; bases outside the gene matches: 8. Per germline, CDR1 SQVTM and CDR2 ANQGSEA. CDR3 length: 14 amino acids. CDR3 nucleotides: TGCAGCGTTCAAGGCCACGGGGGGACAGATACGCAGTATTTT. Translation: CSVQGHGGTDTQYF.

The chain is built from TRBV11-2 and TRBJ2-1, with TRBD2 identical over 7 bases. Looked up from germline, CDR1 is SGHAT and CDR2 is FQNNGV. The CDR3 runs 18 residues. V lost 2 bases, J lost 8 bases, and 18 bases stayed unmatched. The chain's CDR3 is CASSLSPGWREHRDEQFF. The CDR3 region has the DNA TGTGCCAGCAGCTTATCCCCGGGGTGGCGGGAGCATCGGGATGAGCAGTTCTTC.

This clonotype was recorded a few times. The J gene is TRBJ2-7, the V gene TRBV27; D is ambiguous. The CDR3 is 15 amino acids. V was shortened by 3 bases and J by 2 bases, with 14 bases between the two germline ends. Germline-derived CDR1 and CDR2 are MNHEY and SMNVEV (reference sequence). CDR3: CASSFSGGNPYEQYF. For the CDR3, the DNA is TGTGCCAGCAGTTTCAGTGGCGGTAATCCCTACGAGCAGTACTTC.

This clonotype was counted a few times. The chain joins TRBV27 to TRBJ2-1; 7 positions match TRBD2. Germline lookup yields CDR1 MNHEY and CDR2 SMNVEV (reference sequence). The CDR3 has 16 residues. V lost 6 bases to trimming and J lost 0 bases; unmatched junction nucleotides: 8. The DNA of the CDR3 is TGTGCCAGCAGCATTCTAGCGGCCTCCTCCTACAATGAGCAGTTCTTC. As protein: CASSILAASSYNEQFF.